The 21 T cell receptor beta chains in this list originate from one sample, sequenced in a study of CXCR3-negative and CXCR3-positive naive CD8 T cells. Notes on the study in general: For CXCR3-positive naive cells, TRB CDR3s were more hydrophobic than those of CXCR3-negative naive cells.

Antigen specificity for these receptors is unknown. The method, 5' RACE with UMI labels, was used to prepare the TRB cDNA libraries. TCRdb reprocessed the 5' RACE reads and stores each CDR3 protein as one record, lacking DNA. The ten top clones account for about 0.7%, within a sample of approximately 65,000 distinct CDR3 sequences. Sequences were obtained from naive CXCR3+ CD8+ T cells from blood. As to subset: CD45RO-CCR7+CD27+CD95- naive CD8+ T cells expressing CXCR3 (TNR3+). The receptors were gathered from a human donor in good health. Some clones in this sample may be carry-over from other donors' samples.

The rearrangement links TRBV13 to TRBJ2-1. Germline assignment: CDR1 PRHDT and CDR2 FYEKMQ (reference sequence). The CDR3 spans 15 residues. The CDR3 sequence: CASSRRSQLYNEQFF.

The chain is built from TRBV29-1 and TRBJ2-5; TCRdb's D call of TRBD1 is untestable without DNA. CDR1 is SQVTM and CDR2 is ANQGSEA in the germline V gene. The CDR3 contains 12 residues. The CDR3 loop is CSVVPASETQYF.

J is TRBJ2-3 and V is TRBV7-2; there is no DNA to check the TCRdb D call of TRBD2. The CDR3 covers 17 residues. Germline V lookup: CDR1 SGHTA, CDR2 FQGNSA. CDR3 sequence: CASSLVVAGGISDTQYF.

The chain recombines TRBV29-1 with TRBJ2-1. The CDR3 covers 16 residues. From germline, CDR1 is SQVTM and CDR2 ANQGSEA. CDR3 in amino acids: CSVEDWWTDSYNEQFF.

V usage is TRBV29-1 and J usage is TRBJ2-7; TCRdb picks TRBD1, but there is no DNA to check that call. Germline V lookup: CDR1 SQVTM, CDR2 ANQGSEA. The CDR3 has 12 amino acids. The CDR3 reads CSVRAGPYEQYF.

This sequence joins TRBV9 and TRBJ2-7; the TRBD1 assignment by TCRdb is unverifiable without DNA. Germline V gene data show CDR1 as SGDLS and CDR2 as YYNGEE. The CDR3 covers 15 residues. The CDR3 loop reads CASSVSGQGNYEQYF. The full variable domain, completed using reference TRBV9 and TRBJ2-7, is DSGVTQTPKHLITATGQRVTLRCSPRSGDLSVYWYQQSLDQGLQFLIQYYNGEERAKGNILERFSAQQFPDLHSELNLSSLELGDSALYFCASSVSGQGNYEQYFGPGTRLTVT.

This CDR3 is CSARDRGTGVEQYF. The chain employs TRBV20-1 and TRBJ2-7; TCRdb's assignment of TRBD1 cannot be checked, as there is no DNA. The germline V gene has CDR1 DFQATT and CDR2 SNEGSKA (reference sequence). There are 14 residues in the CDR3.

V is TRBV4-1 and J is TRBJ1-2; lacking DNA, the TRBD1 call made by TCRdb goes unchecked. This CDR3 has 15 amino acids. CDR1 is MGHRA and CDR2 is YSYEKL in the germline V gene. This chain's CDR3 is CASSQGLKGNYGYTF.

The chain carries TRBV20-1 and TRBJ1-2; TCRdb picks TRBD1, but there is no DNA to check that call. The CDR3 totals 14 residues. Per the germline V gene, CDR1 is DFQATT and CDR2 is SNEGSKA (reference sequence). The CDR3 loop reads CSAVHRDRGYGYTF.

The V gene is TRBV12-3 or TRBV12-4, the J gene TRBJ1-1; TCRdb picks TRBD1, but there is no DNA to check that call. The CDR3 is made up of 15 amino acids. CDR3: CASSPIRDRDTEAFF.

The chain uses TRBV7-9 and TRBJ2-7; there is no DNA to check the TCRdb D call of TRBD1. The CDR3 has 15 residues. In germline, CDR1 is SEHNR, CDR2 FQNEAQ (reference sequence). This CDR3 is CASSASGTGRTEQYF. Complete variable domain (other parts from reference TRBV7-9 and TRBJ2-7): DTGVSQNPRHKITKRGQNVTFRCDPISEHNRLYWYRQTLGQGPEFLTYFQNEAQLEKSRLLSDRFSAERPKGSFSTLEIQRTEQGDSAMYLCASSASGTGRTEQYFGPGTRLTVT.

The gene calls are TRBV27 and TRBJ2-1. This CDR3 comprises 12 residues. Germline-derived CDR1 and CDR2 are MNHEY and SMNVEV (reference sequence). The CDR3 here is CASSFGDDEQFF.

The chain recombines TRBV6-2 or TRBV6-3 with TRBJ1-5. CDR3 size: 14 residues. Germline CDR1 reads MNHEY; CDR2 reads SVGEGT. CDR3 protein: CASRPIGGNQPQHF.

J is TRBJ2-1 and V is TRBV14; the D call of TRBD2 rests on TCRdb alone, since no DNA is present to check it. CDR3 length: 14 residues. Germline loops: CDR1 SGHDN, CDR2 FVKESK. The CDR3 loop is CASSQGGRAREQFF.

This sequence joins TRBV6-2 or TRBV6-3 and TRBJ1-5. The CDR3 is 16 residues long. Germline values: CDR1 MNHEY, CDR2 SVGEGT. This chain's CDR3 is CASTLSVGIGNQPQHF.

V usage is TRBV7-6 and J usage is TRBJ1-1; absent DNA, TCRdb's TRBD1 call cannot be checked. Germline CDR1 and CDR2: SGHVS and FNYEAQ. The CDR3 loop spans 15 amino acids. CDR3 sequence reads: CASSLIQGAPTEAFF.

The rearrangement uses TRBV4-3 and TRBJ2-7. The V gene's germline CDR1 is LGHNA and CDR2 YSLEER. This CDR3 is built from 14 residues. CDR3 loop: CASSQEAPSYEQYF.

This rearrangement joins TRBV7-3 to TRBJ2-1; TCRdb's D gene call, TRBD1, goes unchecked for lack of DNA. The CDR3 length is 13 residues. Looked up from germline, CDR1 is SGHTA and CDR2 is FQGTGA. Here the CDR3 reads CASTPGGLNEQFF.

The chain is built from TRBV7-8 and TRBJ1-2; the D gene TCRdb calls, TRBD1, cannot be checked with no DNA. The germline V gene has CDR1 SGHVS and CDR2 FQNEAQ. CDR3 length: 14 residues. The CDR3 reads CASRSEQGIGGYTF.

The genes are TRBV27 and TRBJ1-1. Germline V gene data show CDR1 as MNHEY and CDR2 as SMNVEV (reference sequence). CDR3 length: 17 residues. This chain's CDR3 is CASSFYGATAADTEAFF.

This chain joins TRBV29-1 and TRBJ2-7; TCRdb indicates TRBD1, and absent DNA this call remains unverified. The CDR3 length is 13 residues. The germline CDR1 and CDR2 sequences are SQVTM and ANQGSEA. The CDR3 sequence is CSAQTGSSYEQYF.